Listed here are 17 T cell receptor beta chains from one sample, sequenced in a study of blood T cell repertoires in COVID-19. The data were produced by immunoSEQ multiplex PCR, yet TCRdb's version contains in-frame clones alone and is incomplete. The repertoire holds approximately 160,000 clones, with 75% to 85% as singletons. The sequenced sample consisted of peripheral blood. The receptors were sampled from a human donor in a cohort sampled during active COVID-19.

The chain is built from TRBV29-1 and TRBJ1-3; maybe TRBD1 (5 bases). CDR3 length equals 12 residues. The V end was cut by 7 bases, the J end by 1 base, with 8 bases between. Germline V gene lookup returns CDR1 SQVTM and CDR2 ANQGSEA. In nucleotides, the CDR3 is TGCAGCGGGCGGGGGTCTGGAAACACCATATATTTT. Translated: CSGRGSGNTIYF.

CDR3 coding DNA: TGCGCCTCCCGGACAGGGGGTCCCGAAGCTTTCTTT. This sequence encodes CASRTGGPEAFF. The V and J genes are TRBV10-2 and TRBJ1-1; 10 bases agree with TRBD1. Germline-derived CDR1 and CDR2 are WSHSY and SAAADI. The CDR3 totals 12 residues. V gave up 11 bases and J gave up 8 bases; unmatched junction bases: 8.

The chain recombines TRBV5-5 with TRBJ1-2; D is possibly TRBD1 (6 bases). V was shortened by 0 bases and J by 2 bases, with 8 bases between the two germline ends. The CDR3 is 14 amino acids. CDR1 is SGHKS, CDR2 YYEKEE, per germline (reference sequence). The DNA for the CDR3 is TGTGCCAGCAGCTTGGCGGACAGCAACTATGGCTACACCTTC. Translating gives CASSLADSNYGYTF.

J is TRBJ2-3 and V is TRBV6-1, with 8 bases identical to TRBD1. V lost 1 base and J lost 1; bases outside the gene matches: 7. The CDR3 runs 17 residues. Looked up from germline, CDR1 is MNHNS and CDR2 is SASEGT. The CDR3 protein is CASSEEVRGLGTDTQYF. DNA of the CDR3: TGTGCCAGCAGTGAAGAGGTCAGGGGGCTGGGCACAGATACGCAGTATTTT.

This clone has a handful of counts. The chain recombines TRBV3-1 (or the pseudogene TRBV3-2) with TRBJ2-7; a weak D match, TRBD1 (6 bases). Germline assignment: CDR1 LGHDT and CDR2 YNNKEL (reference sequence). The CDR3 runs 16 residues. V lost 0 bases and J 2 bases, leaving 14 bases between the germline ends. The CDR3 DNA reads as TGTGCCAGCAGCCAAGATCTCGTACAGGGAGCCTACGAGCAGTACTTC. This codes for CASSQDLVQGAYEQYF.

V and J are TRBV7-8 and TRBJ2-3, with unresolved D. The CDR3 loop spans 14 amino acids. V dropped 1 base and J dropped 5 bases, with 10 bases sitting between them. From germline, CDR1 is SGHVS and CDR2 FQNEAQ. The CDR3, as DNA: TGTGCCAGCAGCTTAGGAAGAGTCGGAGATACGCAGTATTTT. It encodes CASSLGRVGDTQYF.

This sequence joins TRBV3-1 (or the pseudogene TRBV3-2) and TRBJ1-5; no definite D call. Trimming removed 1 base at V and 6 bases at J, with 13 bases between. The V gene's germline CDR1 is LGHDT and CDR2 YNNKEL (reference sequence). CDR3 length: 15 residues. As DNA, the CDR3 is TGTGCCAGCAGCCAAGGAGCGGGAGGGTCTCAGCCCCAGCATTTT. This codes for CASSQGAGGSQPQHF.

This clone was detected only a few times. J is TRBJ2-2 and V is TRBV29-1, with TRBD2 matching 7 bases. After removal of 6 bases from V and 1 base from J, the junction contained 5 bases not matched to a gene. The CDR3 totals 14 residues. Germline assignment: CDR1 SQVTM and CDR2 ANQGSEA. As DNA, the CDR3 is TGCAGCGTAAGCGGGGAGAGGAACACCGGGGAGCTGTTTTTT. It translates to CSVSGERNTGELFF.

The V and J genes are TRBV4-3 and TRBJ2-3; perhaps TRBD1 as D (6 bases). Germline loops: CDR1 LGHNA, CDR2 YSLEER. The CDR3 extends over 15 amino acids. V was pared by 0 bases and J by 4 bases, with 11 bases between. CDR3 DNA: TGCGCCAGCAGCCAAGATCGGGCAGGGGCAGATACGCAGTATTTT. Protein sequence: CASSQDRAGADTQYF.

This chain links TRBV6-5 with TRBJ1-2, with a tentative D call TRBD1 (5 bases). V lost 2 bases and J lost 6, with 13 bases in between. Germline CDR1 reads MNHEY; CDR2 reads SVGAGI. This CDR3 is 14 amino acids long. This chain's CDR3 is CASSYSAGFNGYTF. The DNA of the CDR3 is TGTGCCAGCAGTTACAGCGCAGGGTTTAATGGCTACACCTTC.

This clone is a singleton in its sample. The V call is TRBV13, the J call TRBJ1-4; D gene ambiguous. Germline CDR1 reads PRHDT; CDR2 reads FYEKMQ (reference sequence). The CDR3 has 14 residues. Trimming removed 5 bases from V and 2 bases from J, with 9 bases in between. CDR3 amino acids: CASSPPRTNEKLFF. CDR3 DNA: TGTGCCAGCAGCCCCCCGCGGACTAATGAAAAACTGTTTTTT.

This chain connects TRBV11-2 to TRBJ2-7; 10 positions agree with TRBD2. Germline trimming cut 5 bases from V and 5 bases from J; bases unmatched to any gene: 15. Germline assignment: CDR1 SGHAT and CDR2 FQNNGV. CDR3 length: 17 residues. In nucleotides, the CDR3 is TGTGCCAGCAGCAAAACAGGGACTAAGCGGGGGGGCGACGAGCAGTACTTC. Amino acid sequence: CASSKTGTKRGGDEQYF.

The chain combines TRBV29-1 with TRBJ1-2; TRBD1 matches at 7 bases. The CDR3 is 13 residues long. The J segment lost 4 bases and the V segment lost 6 bases, leaving 8 bases of the junction unmatched. CDR1 is SQVTM and CDR2 is ANQGSEA in the germline V gene. CDR3 bases: TGCAGCGTGGATGACAGGGTTTTCTATGGCTACACCTTC. Residues: CSVDDRVFYGYTF.

The gene calls are TRBV6-5 and TRBJ1-2; 7 bases are shared with TRBD1. Germline lookup yields CDR1 MNHEY and CDR2 SVGAGI. The CDR3 contains 12 residues. The ends lost 2 bases at V and 11 bases at J; junction bases unmatched: 5. CDR3 sequence reads: CASSYPGQSYTF. DNA of the CDR3: TGTGCCAGCAGTTACCCGGGACAGTCGTACACCTTC.

This clone appeared a single time. The chain's CDR3 is CASSPRSPRDVNTGELFF. In DNA form, the CDR3 reads TGTGCCAGCTCACCACGTTCCCCGCGGGATGTTAACACCGGGGAGCTGTTTTTT. V usage is TRBV18 and J usage is TRBJ2-2; tentatively, D is TRBD2 (6 bases). Germline CDR1 is KGHSH and CDR2 is LQKENI. Trimming removed 1 base at V and 2 bases at J, with 17 bases between. The CDR3 consists of 18 residues.

V and J are TRBV25-1 and TRBJ2-7; 9 bases agree with TRBD2. Germline CDR1 and CDR2: MGHDK and SYGVNS. After removal of 3 bases from V and 6 bases from J, the junction contained 9 bases not matched to a gene. This CDR3 spans 15 amino acids. The CDR3 region has the DNA TGTGCCAGCAGTGACCCCCTGCGGGAGGGCCTCGAGCAGTACTTC. Translation gives CASSDPLREGLEQYF.

V is TRBV19 and J is TRBJ2-7, with TRBD1 identical over 9 bases. The V and J ends lost 6 bases and 0 bases, in that order; junction bases with no gene match: 6. Germline-derived CDR1 and CDR2 are LNHDA and SQIVND (reference sequence). There are 15 residues in the CDR3. The CDR3 is CASSQDRGYSYEQYF. The CDR3 DNA sequence: TGTGCCAGTAGCCAGGACAGGGGTTACTCCTACGAGCAGTACTTC. The full variable domain, completed using reference TRBV19 and TRBJ2-7, is DGGITQSPKYLFRKEGQNVTLSCEQNLNHDAMYWYRQDPGQGLRLIYYSQIVNDFQKGDIAEGYSVSREKKESFPLTVTSAQKNPTAFYLCASSQDRGYSYEQYFGPGTRLTVT.